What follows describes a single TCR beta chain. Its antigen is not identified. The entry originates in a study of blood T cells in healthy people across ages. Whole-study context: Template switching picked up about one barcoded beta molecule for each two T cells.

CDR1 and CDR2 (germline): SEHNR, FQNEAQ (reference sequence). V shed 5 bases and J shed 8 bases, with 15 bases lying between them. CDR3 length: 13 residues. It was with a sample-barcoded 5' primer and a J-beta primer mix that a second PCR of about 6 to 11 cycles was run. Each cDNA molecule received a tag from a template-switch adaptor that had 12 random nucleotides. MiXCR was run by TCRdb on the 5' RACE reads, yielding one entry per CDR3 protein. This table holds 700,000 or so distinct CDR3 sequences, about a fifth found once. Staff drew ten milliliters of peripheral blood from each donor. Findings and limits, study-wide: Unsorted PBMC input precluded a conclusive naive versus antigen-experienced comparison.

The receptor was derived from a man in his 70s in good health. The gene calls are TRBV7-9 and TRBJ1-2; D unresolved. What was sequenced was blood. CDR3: CASSPTPREGYTF. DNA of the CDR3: TGTGCCAGCAGCCCGACCCCAAGGGAAGGCTACACCTTC. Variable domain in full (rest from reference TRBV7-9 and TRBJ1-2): DTGVSQNPRHKITKRGQNVTFRCDPISEHNRLYWYRQTLGQGPEFLTYFQNEAQLEKSRLLSDRFSAERPKGSFSTLEIQRTEQGDSAMYLCASSPTPREGYTFGSGTRLTVV.